The T cell receptor beta chain under discussion was sequenced for a study of TIL therapy for anti-PD-1-resistant metastatic lung cancer. Study-wide context: Tumors had a median PD-L1 proportion score of about 6%. Most patients had lung adenocarcinoma; four tumors were EGFR-mutant, two ALK-rearranged; half smoked currently or formerly.

The libraries were made with immunoSEQ v3. TCRdb keeps only in-frame clones here, not all; method: immunoSEQ multiplex PCR. The repertoire includes tens of thousands of clones, about two thirds of them detected once, and roughly 6% sits in the top ten. Time point denoted: pre-treatment sample, taken before nivolumab and TIL therapy. Pleural nodules or supraclavicular lymph nodes made up most of the excised metastases sampled. Broader study findings: This highly selected cohort may not generalize to typical lung cancer patients.

In regard to this clone: Its antigen is undetermined.

This receptor was taken from a person between 25 and 80 years old with non-small cell lung cancer. The sequences come from tumor tissue, collected at baseline.

The CDR3, as DNA: TGCGCCAGCAGGTCCACAGGGGGAGAGACCCAGTACTTC. Its protein product is CASRSTGGETQYF. V is TRBV5-1 and J is TRBJ2-5, with 8 bases that match TRBD1. The CDR3 loop spans 13 amino acids. Looked up from germline, CDR1 is SGHRS and CDR2 is YFSETQ. The V and J ends lost 5 bases and 4 bases, in that order; junction bases with no gene match: 4.